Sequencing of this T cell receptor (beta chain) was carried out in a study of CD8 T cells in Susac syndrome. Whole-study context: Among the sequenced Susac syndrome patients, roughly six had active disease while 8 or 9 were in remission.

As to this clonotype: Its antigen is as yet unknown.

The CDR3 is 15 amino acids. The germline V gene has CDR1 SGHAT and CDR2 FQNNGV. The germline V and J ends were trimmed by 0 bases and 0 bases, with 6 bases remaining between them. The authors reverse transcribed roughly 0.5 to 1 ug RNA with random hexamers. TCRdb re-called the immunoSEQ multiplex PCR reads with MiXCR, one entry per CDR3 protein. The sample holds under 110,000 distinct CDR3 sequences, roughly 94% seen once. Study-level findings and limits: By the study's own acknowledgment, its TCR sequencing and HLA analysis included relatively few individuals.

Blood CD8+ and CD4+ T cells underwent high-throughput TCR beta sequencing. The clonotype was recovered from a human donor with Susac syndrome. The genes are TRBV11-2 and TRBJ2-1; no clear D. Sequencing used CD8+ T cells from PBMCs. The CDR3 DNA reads TGTGCCAGCAGCTTAGAGTCGGGCTCCTACAATGAGCAGTTCTTC. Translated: CASSLESGSYNEQFF. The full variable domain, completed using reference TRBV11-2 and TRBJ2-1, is EAGVAQSPRYKIIEKRQSVAFWCNPISGHATLYWYQQILGQGPKLLIQFQNNGVVDDSQLPKDRFSAERLKGVDSTLKIQPAKLEDSAVYLCASSLESGSYNEQFFGPGTRLTVL.